This T cell receptor (beta chain) was found in a study of metastatic and nonmetastatic thyroid tumors. Study-wide background: Repertoires from malignant and benign thyroid patients were compared across blood and tumor or nodule tissue. Study-wide points: Reportedly, malignant thyroid tumors had significantly higher TCR beta diversity than benign nodules, in blood and tumor.

This clone was seen repeatedly, ten times or more. Its antigen is not identified. No treatment of any kind had been given to any patient before thyroid surgery. In the source study's methods: For papillary thyroid cancer, a distant-metastasis classifier was constructed from CDR3 differences observed across clinicopathological groups. TCRdb reanalyzed the PCR reads with MiXCR. Here the V and J calls rest on TCRdb's processing, not on the authors' analysis. This sample has approximately 30,000 clones, with 6% to 9.5% found just once. The CDR3 has 16 residues. V was shortened by 1 base and J by 0 bases, with 12 bases between the two germline ends. Germline CDR1 is SEHNR and CDR2 is FQNEAQ (reference sequence).

The clonotype originates from a female donor with papillary thyroid cancer or a benign thyroid nodule (not recorded which). Some clones in this sample may be carry-over from other donors' samples. Sequencing used blood. V is TRBV7-9 and J is TRBJ1-1; tentatively, D is TRBD1 (5 bases). In DNA form, the CDR3 reads TGTGCCAGCAGCTTAGGGTGGGGGGGAGTGAACACTGAAGCTTTCTTT. Protein product: CASSLGWGGVNTEAFF.